This is a list of T cell receptor beta chains from one sample in a study of cytotoxic CD8 clonotypes in ibrutinib-treated CLL. TCRdb's copy holds only in-frame clones and misses some; the assay was immunoSEQ multiplex PCR. Of 60,000 to 75,000 clones detected, about nine tenths appear once; the ten largest clones hold approximately 3%. The sample consisted of PBMCs, taken after 12 months of ibrutinib treatment. All receptors come from a human donor with chronic lymphocytic leukemia. CDR3s include the opening cysteine and the closing phenylalanine or tryptophan. A D gene is named only where the DNA matches it firmly. Size tells how often a clone was seen (once, few, many) or the class of an expanded clone, and some rows leave it out.

d_gene	v_gene	j_gene	abundance	CDR3aa	CDR3nt
-	TRBV27	TRBJ2-7	-	CASSRNPPGFSEQYF	TGTGCCAGCAGTCGTAATCCCCCAGGGTTCTCCGAGCAGTACTTC
-	TRBV27	TRBJ1-2	once	CASSRRDGDNYGYTF	TGTGCCAGCAGCCGCCGGGACGGAGATAACTATGGCTACACCTTC
-	TRBV7-8	TRBJ2-4	-	CASSPREDSRFLSSKNIQYF	TGTGCCAGCAGCCCAAGAGAGGACAGCCGTTTCCTCTCGTCCAAAAACATTCAGTACTTC
TRBD2	TRBV5-1	TRBJ2-1	-	CASSLTSQGGSNEQFF	TGCGCCAGCAGTCTGACTAGCCAAGGAGGAAGCAATGAGCAGTTCTTC
TRBD2	TRBV5-1	TRBJ2-2	-	CASSLSGSFTGELFF	TGCGCCAGCAGCCTTAGCGGGAGTTTTACCGGGGAGCTGTTTTTT
TRBD1	TRBV6-4	TRBJ1-4	-	CATPTPATGLEKLFF	TGTGCCACCCCAACTCCCGCGACAGGGTTAGAAAAACTGTTTTTT
TRBD2	TRBV29-1	TRBJ2-3	-	CSVVGASGSLTSDTQYF	TGCAGCGTTGTAGGGGCTAGCGGGAGTTTGACATCAGATACGCAGTATTTT
-	TRBV7-9	TRBJ1-4	-	CASSLEGTTNEKLFF	TGTGCCAGCAGCTTAGAGGGCACGACTAATGAAAAACTGTTTTTT
-	TRBV27	TRBJ2-7	-	CASSLFSPPHEQYF	TGTGCCAGCAGTTTATTTTCACCCCCCCACGAGCAGTACTTC
TRBD2	TRBV4-3	TRBJ2-3	-	CASSQDVGRRRFADTQYF	TGCGCCAGCAGCCAAGATGTCGGGAGGAGGCGGTTTGCAGATACGCAGTATTTT
-	TRBV11-3	TRBJ1-2	-	CASSQDRLSYGYTF	TGTGCCAGCAGCCAAGACAGGCTCAGCTATGGCTACACCTTC
-	TRBV11-3	TRBJ1-1	-	CASSLGGEAFF	TGTGCCAGCAGCTTAGGGGGGGAAGCTTTCTTT
-	TRBV15	TRBJ1-1	-	CATSRVGGYYTEAFF	TGTGCCACCAGCAGAGTTGGGGGGTATTACACTGAAGCTTTCTTT
TRBD2	TRBV5-1	TRBJ2-7	-	CASSLGPGRGSYEQYF	TGCGCCAGCAGCTTGGGTCCCGGGAGGGGGTCCTACGAGCAGTACTTC
TRBD2	TRBV5-4	TRBJ2-5	-	CASSLTSGRETQYF	TGTGCCAGCAGCTTAACTAGCGGGCGGGAGACCCAGTACTTC
-	TRBV19	TRBJ1-2	-	CASTKQQTSYGYTF	TGTGCCAGTACTAAACAACAGACAAGCTATGGCTACACCTTC
TRBD2	TRBV7-3	TRBJ2-7	-	CASSSRREAYSEQYF	TGTGCCAGCAGCTCACGGCGGGAGGCTTACTCCGAGCAGTACTTC
TRBD1	TRBV5-6	TRBJ1-2	-	CASSVTGGNYGYTF	TGTGCCAGCAGCGTCACAGGGGGAAACTATGGCTACACCTTC
-	TRBV19	TRBJ2-3	-	CASRTGGTSDTDTQYF	TGTGCCAGTAGGACAGGAGGAACTTCCGACACAGATACGCAGTATTTT
-	TRBV5-6	TRBJ1-2	-	CASSRTWTSGGYTF	TGTGCCAGCAGTCGAACCTGGACGTCTGGTGGCTACACCTTC